The present T cell receptor beta chain was sequenced within a study of human T cells and chemical hapten exposure (dated by TCRdb to 2020 to 2023). At the level of the whole study: For sensitization, 2% DPC in acetone was applied to a 2 cm by 2 cm area of upper inner arm skin. Patients additionally received weekly therapeutic DPC doses to the scalp throughout the roughly 25-week study period. Patch testing on the upper back used Finn chambers containing 0.01% DPC, with scoring done after 6 days according to International Contact Dermatitis Research Group standards. Libraries were pooled for sequencing, and variation in per-sample TCR yields was attributed mainly to small differences in library volumes within the pool. Alopecia areata with under or over 50% scalp involvement, alopecia totalis and alopecia universalis were represented in the patient cohort, which was mostly female. In alopecia patients, the study followed how the peripheral blood TCR repertoire changed in vivo over primary and secondary sensitization to diphenylcyclopropenone (DPC), a hapten. Blood samples were taken from patients before sensitization (week 0) and then at 2, 6 and about 24 weeks after DPC sensitization. For TCR sequencing, blood came from 25 to 35 alopecia patients at anywhere from one to four time points (pre-sensitization, 2, 6 and 24 weeks).

V lost 1 base and J lost 0 bases; the stretch between them is 12 bases long. Per the germline V gene, SQVTM is the CDR1 and ANQGSEA is the CDR2. The cysteine opens and the phenylalanine closes a CDR3 of 15 amino acids. The DNA shown is the 45-base CDR3, in frame from base 1. Per the publication, the time point label means: patch test 1, 2 weeks after DPC sensitization. Per the publication, the treatment or condition label means: therapeutic diphenylcyclopropenone sensitization with weekly scalp DPC. At every patch-test visit, the blood draw took place before the patch test was put on. Eligible patients were aged 18 to 70, diagnosed with alopecia, deemed suitable for DPC therapy, and excluded if pregnant. Unfractionated whole blood was collected in Tempus Blood RNA tubes, and total RNA was extracted from that blood. The library relied on RACE. These reads were obtained on a NextSeq 500. Library preparation attached unique molecular identifiers to individual cDNA molecules for quantitative, reproducible TCR counting. From each blood RNA sample, both TCR alpha and TCR beta chains were sequenced. As for the original processing: Samples had a median of 95,638 TCRs, with a range from roughly 23,224 to 750,000. The Decombinator software suite was used to annotate V, J and CDR3 in the TCR reads. Every sample was subsampled to the same number of TCRs (28,000) for the PS versus PT1 abundance plots. TCRs were defined as expanded if absent before sensitization and observed at least eight times at the 2-week time point. TCRdb handled the public reads itself, with Q25 trimming in fastp and clone calling in MiXCR, and kept productive beta chains. One record per CDR3 amino acid sequence lists the most common genes and DNA. Here the V and J calls rest on TCRdb's processing, not on the authors' analysis. In this sample the table shows about 120,000 distinct CDR3 sequences, roughly an eighth of which occur a single time. The top ten clones comprise approximately 0.92% of the sample.

Findings and caveats that apply to the study as a whole: No change with DPC sensitization was found in the number of TCRs above 1 in 1000 frequency, and no evidence of global repertoire structure alterations was found. Because all patients had alopecia, a presumed autoimmune disease, the immune response of the patients might differ from that of healthy individuals. Expanded TCRs formed significantly more large CDR3 similarity clusters than pre-sensitization or healthy control sets, consistent with antigen-driven responses. Patch test score correlated positively with the number of PT1 expanded TCRs, reaching significance at thresholds 8, 16 and 32 but not at 4. Repeated subsampling changed both the strength of the expansion versus patch-test correlation and the threshold at which the correlation became significant.

This clonotype occurred many times. What antigen it recognizes has not been identified. Base qualities are not recorded, but no much larger clone differs from it by a single base. The sequences come from whole blood, collected in connection with sensitization to the hapten diphenylcyclopropenone (DPC). The TCR comes from a man aged 18 to 30 with alopecia areata. Some clones in this sample may be carry-over from other donors' samples. The sequence is built from TRBV29-1 and TRBJ1-1; the D gene remains uncertain. The CDR3 reads CSVEGPVGMNTEAFF. In nucleotide form, the sequence is TGCAGCGTTGAAGGCCCCGTGGGGATGAACACTGAAGCTTTCTTT. The CDR3 plus the reference TRBV29-1 and TRBJ1-1 genes for the other parts give the full variable domain: SAVISQKPSRDICQRGTSLTIQCQVDSQVTMMFWYRQQPGQSLTLIATANQGSEATYESGFVIDKFPISRPNLTFSTLTVSNMSPEDSSIYLCSVEGPVGMNTEAFFGQGTRLTVV.